This T cell receptor (beta chain) was retrieved from a study of cytomegalovirus exposure and HLA in healthy donors (dated by TCRdb to 2016 to 2017). Background for the entire study: In an earlier analysis of 550 to 750 of the donors, around 290 Gb of sequence data and approximately 120 million unique TCR beta sequences from 150 million to 200 million T cells were reported. Approximately 310 gigabases of sequencing data and around 88 million unique TCR sequences made up an early release that covered fewer than 650 HLA-typed donors. Among the approximately 420 genotyped donors, around 81% belonged to the genetic ancestry cluster associated with self-reported Caucasian donors. The study was designed to test whether signatures of past pathogen exposure could be identified by cataloging public T cell receptors. The study profiled the T cell repertoires of under 700 subjects by immunosequencing and related them to cytomegalovirus serostatus. Besides the first cohort of roughly 700 subjects, a separate validation cohort made up of 90 to 150 different subjects was used. High-throughput TCR immunosequencing, statistical association of individual TCRs with disease status, and machine learning were combined to predict cytomegalovirus infection status. To study patterns of TCR occurrence, a later analysis re-analyzed previously published TCR beta repertoires from 600 to 750 donors and added high-resolution HLA genotyping. Rather than drawing on any new phenotypic data, the later analysis identified candidate immune exposures from TCR beta sequences and the way those sequences occurred across donors. An earlier analysis of 450 to 750 of the donors used high-throughput TCR beta sequencing to judge whether each TCR beta V gene segment behaved as functional or pseudogenic. Donor age, sex, ethnicity and CMV serostatus were collected together with the repertoire data. A later genetic analysis took genome-wide SNP genotypes for about 55% of the 666 donors and used that subset as a discovery cohort. Every repertoire in the discovery cohort had been generated on one and the same sequencing platform. HLA typing covered class I and class II loci at four-digit resolution. The number of typed donors differed by locus: roughly 629-630 for A, B, C, DRB1 and DQB1; 500 to 550 for DQA1; 606 for DPA1; and around 490 for DPB1. Because of strong linkage in the cohort, roughly 5 DR-DQ haplotypes were treated as single units for association and clustering. Among 398 genotyped donors of the cohort, an average of about 220,000 unique TCR beta nucleotide sequences was sequenced per donor, of which roughly 18% were non-productive.

CDR1 and CDR2 were assigned from the germline V gene as LGHNT and FRNRAP. The CDR3, from cysteine to phenylalanine, totals 11 residues. The sequence is cut down to CDR3 DNA, 33 bases in frame from base 1. V is reduced by 6 bases and J by 4 bases, leaving a spacing of 4 bases between them. Points on this clone: Its antigen is unknown. Per-base qualities were not stored, and no clone one base away is much larger.

The library was made by the immunoSEQ multiplex PCR assay. For the multiplex PCR, a mixture combining 60 forward primers for TCR Vbeta segments and 13 reverse primers for TCR Jbeta segments was used. Amplification of the CDR3 region of rearranged TCR beta genes was performed with a multiplex PCR assay on genomic DNA. Amplified TCR beta libraries were sequenced as 87-base-pair reads on the Illumina HiSeq System. The paper's processing steps were these. Across the 666 repertoires, a later analysis counted approximately 75 million unique TCR beta chains, roughly 11 million of which were shared by at least two donors. To remove PCR and sequencing errors, raw reads were error-corrected and collapsed into unique sequences using a nearest-neighbor algorithm that merged closely related sequences. V, D and J gene segments were assigned by aligning CDR3 sequences to IMGT reference sequences. For a sequence to be retained, a match of at least six nucleotides was required to both a V gene segment and a J gene segment. Rearrangements were classified as productive when the CDR3 lacked stop codons and remained in frame with V and J, and all other rearrangements were classified as non-productive. Following IMGT convention, CDR3 was defined as the stretch from the second conserved V-encoded cysteine up to the conserved J-encoded phenylalanine. Sequences without an unambiguous match to a single V gene segment were excluded from the earlier analysis of a few hundred of the donors. In an earlier analysis of 587 of the donors, V segments were called functional above 56.7% productive rearrangements and were called segregating when the between-donor standard deviation exceeded 5%. A statistical classification framework was developed to diagnose cytomegalovirus status using the catalog of TCR beta chain sequences. In a later analysis, V and J genes were assigned by comparing TCR nucleotide sequences against IMGT/GENE-DB human TR gene sequences. Using the TCRdist pipeline, a later analysis assigned CDR3 sequences along with most-parsimonious VDJ recombination scenarios. In a later analysis, every TCR beta chain was defined by the combination of its CDR3 amino acid sequence and its V-gene family, and reads without a unique V-gene family were dropped. A later analysis removed 550 to 700 highly shared, low-generation-probability nucleotide sequences to deal with suspected cross-contamination and a sequencing artifact. In a later analysis, a clonal expansion index was calculated for each public chain from normalized within-repertoire ranks of inferred template counts. A later analysis computed generation probabilities with a VDJ recombination model fitted to out-of-frame rearrangements, and checked the results against IGoR. In a later analysis, TCR-TCR, TCR-HLA and TCR-CMV co-occurrence was scored with hypergeometric tests, and a repertoire-size bias correction was applied to TCR pairs. In a later analysis, false discovery rates were estimated by permuting HLA or CMV assignments 20 times. A later analysis grouped co-occurring TCRs with DBSCAN, adding TCRdist sequence similarity when clustering within HLA-allele-positive subsets. Repertoires with fewer than 30,000 or more than 120,000 public chains were left out of co-occurrence clustering, as were five repertoires with anomalous nucleotide sharing. The immuneACCESS repertoire file appears here via TCRdb, limited to in-frame rearrangements. These files lack a portion of the clones; in checked studies, under half of the deficit traces to unresolved V genes, and the cause of the others is not known. That table furnishes V, J and clone size, whereas the DNA furnished D and trimming. A total of about 160,000 clones appear in this sample, roughly 84% of them only once. Clones ranked in the top ten supply 1.9% of the sample.

The research as a whole found: According to the authors, the approach could potentially be generalized to other disease states and immunological phenotypes. Some IMGT-functional V segments, including TRBV6-2 and TRBV6-3, could not be distinguished by the 87-base-pair reads and were therefore excluded. While some public TCRs were present in many individuals, most TCR sequences turned up only very rarely across donors. In an earlier analysis of around 600 of the donors, most TCR beta V segments appeared in productive rearrangements about 87% or about 30% of the time, broadly matching IMGT annotations. Assigning TCR associations to individual alleles was difficult when HLA alleles, especially DR and DQ, strongly co-occurred. In both the original and validation cohorts, the classifier was reported to diagnose cytomegalovirus status with high specificity and sensitivity. In vitro tests confirmed that a few of the cytomegalovirus-associated TCR beta chains recognize cytomegalovirus antigens. Sequencing depth was assumed to be roughly uniform across donors in the presence/absence analyses, though that assumption may not hold. Linkage disequilibrium might explain the correlated functional status among segregating V segments, but an unknown experimental factor could not be ruled out. CMV serostatus was the only immune exposure information available for the cohort. The sequencing pipeline was judged likely to have produced a cluster of highly shared sequence variants as a technical artifact. A later analysis found that HLA-associated TCR beta chains were more clonally expanded and had lower generation probabilities than equally common non-associated chains. In a later analysis, the rate of TCR association differed among HLA loci, with DRB1 alleles having the most associated TCRs and HLA-C alleles having the fewest. Most CMV-associated TCR beta chains appeared to be HLA-restricted in a later analysis, and the HLA associations seemed to be driven largely by CMV exposure. Only TCR beta chains were sequenced in this cohort, and the absence of alpha or paired-chain data limited detectable features. According to a later analysis, parvovirus B19, influenza, CMV and Epstein-Barr virus appeared linked to several top co-occurrence clusters. A later genetic analysis associated a missense DCLRE1C variant with V-gene and J-gene trimming of TCR beta chains, and an independent cohort replicated the association. Because HLA typing was unavailable for some donors at each locus, only the typed subset was used in association tests. A later analysis associated around 16,000 TCR beta sequences with specific HLA alleles at a false discovery rate of 0.05. A further reported finding was that TCR beta sequences accurately predicted the HLA-A and HLA-B alleles for most subjects in the first cohort. According to a later genetic analysis, donors in an Asian-associated ancestry cluster had fewer N-insertions in productive TCRs than the roughly 700-donor mean. In the study, 164 TCR beta chains were listed as associated with cytomegalovirus. Over 15 rarely observed V segments, including chromosome 9 orphons, were excluded from the earlier analysis of approximately 500 of the donors because counts were too low.

In total, approximately 690 healthy bone marrow donors made up the cohort. At the time of sampling, every cohort member was nominally healthy, though immune exposures that went unrecorded were likely present. The donor tested CMV seronegative and was one of the 352 seronegative cohort members. A peripheral blood sample was collected from each donor, and TCR beta sequencing was performed on peripheral blood mononuclear cells. The Qiagen DNeasy Blood Extraction Kit was used to extract genomic DNA from the blood cell samples. The source is a man aged 18 to 30 in good health and CMV-seronegative. The chain was built from TRBV12-5 and TRBJ1-3, with the D gene not clear enough to name. The sequenced sample consisted of PBMCs. The base sequence is TGTGCTAGTGGAATAGGAAACACCATATATTTT. Translation gives CASGIGNTIYF.